This record looks at one T cell receptor beta chain sequence and its context. The investigators reverse transcribed all of the isolated RNA, so they sequenced expressed TCRB transcripts. Libraries were prepared by immunoSEQ multiplex PCR; TCRdb keeps only in-frame clonotypes and omits some of them. The sample holds a few hundred thousand clones, around 16% seen once. This sample is part of a study of beta chain features in type 1 diabetes. The CDR3 runs 12 residues. V lost 7 bases to trimming and J lost 4 bases, with 10 bases between them. Germline V lookup: CDR1 LNHNV, CDR2 YYDKDF (reference sequence).

The sample taken for sequencing was naive CD4+ T cells from blood. This receptor was obtained from a woman aged 18-35 years in good health. J is TRBJ2-5 and V is TRBV15; the D gene is possibly TRBD2 (5 bases). CDR3: CATTGGGETQYF. Written as DNA, the CDR3 is TGTGCCACCACAGGAGGTGGAGAGACCCAGTACTTC.